This T cell receptor beta chain emerged from a study of blood T cells in healthy people across ages. The V segment lost 3 bases and the J segment 2 bases; nucleotides outside the gene matches: 7. CDR3 length: 15 amino acids. Germline V gene lookup returns CDR1 SGDLS and CDR2 YYNGEE. On this clonotype itself: The antigen is not known.

Through a sample-barcoded 5' primer and a J-beta primer mix, a second PCR was run for about 7 to 12 cycles. Using its own MiXCR run on the 5' RACE reads, TCRdb lists one record per CDR3 protein. Of fewer than 1,000,000 distinct CDR3 sequences listed, around half are singletons. Study results and caveats: Using unsorted PBMCs precluded a conclusive naive versus antigen-experienced comparison.

This sequence joins TRBV9 and TRBJ1-2; 7 bases match TRBD1. The receptor's source is a man aged 80 or over in good health. The sample consisted of blood. The CDR3 sequence is CASSGVEGGNYGYTF. The CDR3 bases are TGTGCCAGCAGCGGTGTTGAAGGGGGCAACTATGGCTACACCTTC.